The table lists the clone carrying this TCR beta chain with many counts. Its antigen is unknown. Trimming pared 6 bases from V and 8 bases from J, leaving 16 bases between. Germline CDR1 ENHRY, CDR2 SYGVKD. The CDR3 runs 13 residues. The time point is: healthy volunteer bleed at 6 weeks. Unfractionated whole blood yielded total RNA. This sample is drawn from a study of human T cells and chemical hapten exposure. Study in general: Per-sample TCR yield variation was attributed mainly to small pooled library volume differences.

General study findings and limits: TCRs above 1 in 1000 frequency stayed constant with DPC sensitization.

Individual cDNA molecules each carried unique molecular identifiers attached by the library. Original handling: Individual samples carried between about 23,224 and 700,000 TCRs, with roughly 96,000 as the median. TCRdb itself ran the RACE reads through MiXCR, one entry per CDR3 protein. Clone size and V and J calls follow TCRdb, not the original study. Altogether about 65,000 distinct CDR3 sequences are present, roughly 6.6% being singletons, with the ten largest covering 3% to 4%. This TCR derives from a female donor in good health. Some clones in this sample may be carry-over from other donors' samples. The genes are TRBV10-3 and TRBJ1-1; D is unclear. The specimen was whole blood. CDR3 nucleotide sequence: TGTGCCATCAGCGAAACAGAGAAGGAGGAAGCTTTCTTT. Translation gives CAISETEKEEAFF.